These T cell receptor beta chains were read from a single sample in a study of cytomegalovirus exposure and HLA in healthy donors. Sequencing used immunoSEQ multiplex PCR; TCRdb keeps in-frame clones, though not all of them. The sample consists of roughly 190,000 clones, approximately 86% of them appearing once. Source material: PBMCs. These receptors were obtained from a young man in good health and CMV-seropositive. Both conserved end residues are part of each CDR3. The D gene is left open where the match is weak. A row's size may be missing; if present it is once, few, many or a size class.

V gene: TRBV9; J gene: TRBJ2-5; D gene: -; clone size: -; CDR3 DNA: TGTGCCAGCAGTGATCTCAACGCGGAGACCCAGTACTTC; CDR3 protein: CASSDLNAETQYF
V gene: TRBV6-1; J gene: TRBJ1-4; D gene: -; clone size: -; CDR3 DNA: TGTGCCAGCAGTGAAAGGGAACAGCTTAATGAAAAACTGTTTTTT; CDR3 protein: CASSEREQLNEKLFF
V gene: TRBV19; J gene: TRBJ1-6; D gene: -; clone size: -; CDR3 DNA: TGTGCCAGCAAACAGGGTTTCACCTATAATTCACCCCTCCACTTT; CDR3 protein: CASKQGFTYNSPLHF
V gene: TRBV5-1; J gene: TRBJ2-1; D gene: -; clone size: -; CDR3 DNA: TGCGCCAGCAGCACCCCGGACAGTCTCAATGAGCAGTTCTTC; CDR3 protein: CASSTPDSLNEQFF
V gene: TRBV27; J gene: TRBJ2-2; D gene: -; clone size: once; CDR3 DNA: TGTGCCAGCAGTCCCTACGTGACTAGTAACACCGGGGAGCTGTTTTTT; CDR3 protein: CASSPYVTSNTGELFF
V gene: TRBV6-6; J gene: TRBJ1-5; D gene: -; clone size: -; CDR3 DNA: TGTGCCAGCAGGAGCGGGGATCAGCCCCAGCATTTT; CDR3 protein: CASRSGDQPQHF
V gene: TRBV6-5; J gene: TRBJ2-2; D gene: -; clone size: -; CDR3 DNA: TGTGCCAGCAGTCATTCTAACACCGGGGAGCTGTTTTTT; CDR3 protein: CASSHSNTGELFF
V gene: TRBV29-1; J gene: TRBJ2-3; D gene: TRBD2; clone size: -; CDR3 DNA: TGCAGCGTTGAAGGGAGGACTAGCGGAACAGATACGCAGTATTTT; CDR3 protein: CSVEGRTSGTDTQYF
V gene: TRBV29-1; J gene: TRBJ2-1; D gene: -; clone size: -; CDR3 DNA: TGCAGCGTTGAAGATGACAGCGTTCTATCCTACAATGAGCAGTTCTTC; CDR3 protein: CSVEDDSVLSYNEQFF
V gene: TRBV6-1; J gene: TRBJ2-2; D gene: -; clone size: medium-sized; CDR3 DNA: TGTGCCAGCAGTGCCACACGCGTCGGGTCCGGGGAGCTGTTTTTT; CDR3 protein: CASSATRVGSGELFF
V gene: TRBV5-4; J gene: TRBJ2-4; D gene: TRBD2; clone size: -; CDR3 DNA: TGTGCCAGCAGCTTGGTGGGGGGAGGGGACATTCAGTACTTC; CDR3 protein: CASSLVGGGDIQYF